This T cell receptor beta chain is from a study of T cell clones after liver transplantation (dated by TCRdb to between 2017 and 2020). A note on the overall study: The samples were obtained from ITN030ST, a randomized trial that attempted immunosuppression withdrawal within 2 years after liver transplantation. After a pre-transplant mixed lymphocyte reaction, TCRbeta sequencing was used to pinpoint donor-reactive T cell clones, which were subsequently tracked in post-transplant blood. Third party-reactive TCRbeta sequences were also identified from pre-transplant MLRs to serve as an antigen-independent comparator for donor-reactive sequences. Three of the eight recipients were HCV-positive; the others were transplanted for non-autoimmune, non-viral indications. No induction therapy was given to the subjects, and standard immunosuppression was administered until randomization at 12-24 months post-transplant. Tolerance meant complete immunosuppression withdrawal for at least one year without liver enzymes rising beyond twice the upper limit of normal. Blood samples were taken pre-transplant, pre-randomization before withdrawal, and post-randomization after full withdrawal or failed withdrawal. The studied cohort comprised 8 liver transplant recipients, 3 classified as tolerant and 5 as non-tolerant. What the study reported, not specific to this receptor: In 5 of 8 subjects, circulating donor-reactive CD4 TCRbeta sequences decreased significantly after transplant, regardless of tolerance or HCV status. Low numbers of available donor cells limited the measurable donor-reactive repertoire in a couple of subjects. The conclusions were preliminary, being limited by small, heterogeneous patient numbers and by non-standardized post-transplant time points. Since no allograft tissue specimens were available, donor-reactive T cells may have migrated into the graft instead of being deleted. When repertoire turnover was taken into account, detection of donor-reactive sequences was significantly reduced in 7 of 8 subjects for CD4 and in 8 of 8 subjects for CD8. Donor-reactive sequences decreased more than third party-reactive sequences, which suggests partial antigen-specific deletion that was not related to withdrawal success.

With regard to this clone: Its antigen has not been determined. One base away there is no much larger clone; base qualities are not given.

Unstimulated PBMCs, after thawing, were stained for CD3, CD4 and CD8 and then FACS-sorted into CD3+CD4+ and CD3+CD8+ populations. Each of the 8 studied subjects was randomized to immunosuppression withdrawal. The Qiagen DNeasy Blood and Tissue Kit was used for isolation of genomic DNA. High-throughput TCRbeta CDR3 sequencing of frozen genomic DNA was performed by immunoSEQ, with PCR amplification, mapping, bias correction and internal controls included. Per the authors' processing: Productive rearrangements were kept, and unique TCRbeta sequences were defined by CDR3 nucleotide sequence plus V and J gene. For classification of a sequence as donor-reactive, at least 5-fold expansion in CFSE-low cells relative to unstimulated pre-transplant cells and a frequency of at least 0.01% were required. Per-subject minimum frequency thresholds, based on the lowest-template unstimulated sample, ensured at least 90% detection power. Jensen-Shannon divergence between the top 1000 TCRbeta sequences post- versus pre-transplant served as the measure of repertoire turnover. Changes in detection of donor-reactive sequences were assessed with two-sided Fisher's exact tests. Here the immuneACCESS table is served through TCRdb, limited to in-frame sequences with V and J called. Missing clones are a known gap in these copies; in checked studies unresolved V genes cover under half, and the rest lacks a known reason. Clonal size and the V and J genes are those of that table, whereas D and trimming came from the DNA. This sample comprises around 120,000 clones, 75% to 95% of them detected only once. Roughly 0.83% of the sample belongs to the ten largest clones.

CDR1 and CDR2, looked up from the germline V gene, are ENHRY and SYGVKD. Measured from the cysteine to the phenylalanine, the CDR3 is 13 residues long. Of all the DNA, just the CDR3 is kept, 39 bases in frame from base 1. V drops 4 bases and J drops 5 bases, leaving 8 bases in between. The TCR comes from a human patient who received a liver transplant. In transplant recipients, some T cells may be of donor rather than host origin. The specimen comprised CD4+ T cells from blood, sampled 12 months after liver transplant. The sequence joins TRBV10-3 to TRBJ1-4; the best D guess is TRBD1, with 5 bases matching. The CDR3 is CAISVQENEKLFF. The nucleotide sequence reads TGTGCCATCAGTGTACAGGAGAATGAAAAACTGTTTTTT.